This TCR beta chain is from a study of blood T cell repertoires in COVID-19. Study-wide context: COVID-19 samples collected from the United States, Italy and Spain covered acute and convalescent phases. Sample material is recorded as cDNA or gDNA derived from T cells, B-cell-depleted T cells, or PBMCs.

Sequencing used immunoSEQ multiplex PCR; TCRdb keeps in-frame clones, though not all of them. The sample shows hundreds of thousands of clones, 85% to 90% of them seen only once. Looked up from germline, CDR1 is SEHNR and CDR2 is FQNEAQ (reference sequence). The CDR3 extends over 14 amino acids. Trimming left V 7 bases short and J 2 bases short, with 14 bases between. The TCR comes from a woman in her forties who had recovered from COVID-19. This chain connects TRBV7-9 to TRBJ1-2, with D unresolved. Sample: peripheral blood. The CDR3 coding sequence is TGTGCCAGCACCTTTAGTTCAGCGAACTATGGCTACACCTTC. Translation: CASTFSSANYGYTF.